The clone carrying this T cell receptor beta chain was detected only a few times. What it binds is unknown. J was trimmed by 2 bases and V by 1 base; bases with no gene match: 4. The germline gives CDR1 SGHVS, CDR2 FNYEAQ. This CDR3 comprises 15 residues. The sample belongs to a study of OX40 agonist ivuxolimab in advanced cancers. Overall study findings and caveats: Among patients with partial responses at 0.1-3.0 mg/kg, clonal expansion was among the lowest. Circulating CD4+ and CD8+ T cells showed clonal expansion by week 6 at 0.1 to 3.0 mg/kg. The investigators did not determine what antigen specificity the expanded peripheral T cells had.

Assay: immunoSEQ multiplex PCR; the TCRdb copy retains only in-frame clones and omits some. The data show approximately 82,000 clones, around 84% seen once. This receptor was identified in an adult with an advanced solid tumor such as melanoma, head and neck, liver or kidney cancer. The V gene is TRBV7-6, the J gene TRBJ2-5, with TRBD2 matching over 7 bases. The material sequenced was CD4+ or CD8+ T cells sorted from blood, taken in a trial of the OX40 agonist ivuxolimab. The CDR3 sequence is CASSLGSSGQETQYF. CDR3 sequence (DNA): TGTGCCAGCAGCTTAGGATCTAGCGGACAAGAGACCCAGTACTTC.